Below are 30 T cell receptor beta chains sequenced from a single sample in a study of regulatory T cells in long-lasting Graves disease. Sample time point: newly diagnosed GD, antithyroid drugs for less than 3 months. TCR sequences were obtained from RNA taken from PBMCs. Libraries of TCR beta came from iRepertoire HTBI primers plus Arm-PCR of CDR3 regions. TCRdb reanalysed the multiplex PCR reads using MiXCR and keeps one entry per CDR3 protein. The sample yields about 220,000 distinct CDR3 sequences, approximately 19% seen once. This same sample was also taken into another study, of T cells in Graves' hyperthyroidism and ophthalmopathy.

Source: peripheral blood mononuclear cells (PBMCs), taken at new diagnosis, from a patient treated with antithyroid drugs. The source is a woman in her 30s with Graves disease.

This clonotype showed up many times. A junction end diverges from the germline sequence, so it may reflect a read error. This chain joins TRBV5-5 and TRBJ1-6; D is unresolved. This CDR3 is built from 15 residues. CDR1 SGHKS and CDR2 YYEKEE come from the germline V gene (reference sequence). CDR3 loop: CASSFGEFDNSPLHF. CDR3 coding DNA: TGCGCCAGCAGCTTCGGCGAGTTCGATAATTCACCCCTCCACTTT.

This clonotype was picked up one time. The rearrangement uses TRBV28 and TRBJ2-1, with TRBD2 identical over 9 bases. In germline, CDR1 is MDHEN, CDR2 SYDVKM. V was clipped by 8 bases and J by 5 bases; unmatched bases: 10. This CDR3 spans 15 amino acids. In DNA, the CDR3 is TGTGCCAGCCTAAGTTTTAGCGGGAGTAACAATGAGCAGTTCTTC. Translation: CASLSFSGSNNEQFF.

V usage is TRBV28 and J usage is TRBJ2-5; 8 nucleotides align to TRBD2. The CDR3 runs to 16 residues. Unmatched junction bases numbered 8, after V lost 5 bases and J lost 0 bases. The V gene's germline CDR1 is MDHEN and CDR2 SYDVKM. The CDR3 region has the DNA TGTGCCAGCAGTACATTACTAGCGGTCTACCAAGAGACCCAGTACTTC. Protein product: CASSTLLAVYQETQYF.

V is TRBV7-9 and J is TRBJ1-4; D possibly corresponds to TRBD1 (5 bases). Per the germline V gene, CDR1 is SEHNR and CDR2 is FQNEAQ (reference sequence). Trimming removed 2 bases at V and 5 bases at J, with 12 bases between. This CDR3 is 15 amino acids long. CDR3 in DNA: TGTGCCAGCAGCTTACTAGGGACGGTGAATGAAAAACTGTTTTTT. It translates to CASSLLGTVNEKLFF.

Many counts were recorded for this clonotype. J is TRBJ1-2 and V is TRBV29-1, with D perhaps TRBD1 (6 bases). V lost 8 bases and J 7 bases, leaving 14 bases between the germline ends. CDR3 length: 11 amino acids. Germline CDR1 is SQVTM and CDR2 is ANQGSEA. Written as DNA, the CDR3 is TGCAGCAACGGGGGGGCAAGTGGCTACACCTTC. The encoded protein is CSNGGASGYTF.

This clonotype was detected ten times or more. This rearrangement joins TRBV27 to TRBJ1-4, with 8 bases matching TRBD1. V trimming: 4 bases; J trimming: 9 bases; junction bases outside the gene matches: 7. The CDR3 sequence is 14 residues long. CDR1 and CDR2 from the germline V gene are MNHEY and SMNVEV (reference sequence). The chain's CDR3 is CASSSLNRGKKLFF. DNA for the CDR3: TGTGCCAGCAGTTCACTAAACAGGGGGAAAAAACTGTTTTTT.

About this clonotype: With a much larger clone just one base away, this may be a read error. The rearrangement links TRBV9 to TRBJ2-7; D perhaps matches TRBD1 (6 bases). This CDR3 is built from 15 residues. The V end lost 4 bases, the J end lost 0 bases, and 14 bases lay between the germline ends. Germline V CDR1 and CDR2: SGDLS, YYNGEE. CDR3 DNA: TGTGCCAGCAGCCGGACCAGGGGAAGCTCCTACGAGCAGTACTTC. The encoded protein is CASSRTRGSSYEQYF.

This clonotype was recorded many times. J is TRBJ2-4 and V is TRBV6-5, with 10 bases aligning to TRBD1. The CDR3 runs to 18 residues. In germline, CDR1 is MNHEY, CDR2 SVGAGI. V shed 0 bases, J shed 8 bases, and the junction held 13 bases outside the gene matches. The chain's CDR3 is CASSYSGQGPRASDIQYF. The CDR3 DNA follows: TGTGCCAGCAGTTACTCGGGACAGGGGCCCCGAGCGAGCGACATTCAGTACTTC.

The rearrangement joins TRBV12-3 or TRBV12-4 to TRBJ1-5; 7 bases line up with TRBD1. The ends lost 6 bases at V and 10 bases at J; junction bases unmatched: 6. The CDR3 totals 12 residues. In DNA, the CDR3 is TGTGCCAGCAGCCTAGACAGGGCCCCCCAGCATTTT. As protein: CASSLDRAPQHF.

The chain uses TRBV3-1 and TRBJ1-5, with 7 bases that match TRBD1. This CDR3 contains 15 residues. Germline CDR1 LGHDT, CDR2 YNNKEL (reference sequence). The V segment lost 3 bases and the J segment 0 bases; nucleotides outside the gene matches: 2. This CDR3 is CASSQDRNSNQPQHF. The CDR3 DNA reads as TGTGCCAGCAGCCAGGACAGGAATAGCAATCAGCCCCAGCATTTT.

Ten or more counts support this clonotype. Here the CDR3 DNA reads TGTGCCAGCAGGTGGGGAATCGCCCAGAGGACTAATGAAAAACTGTTTTTT. This encodes CASRWGIAQRTNEKLFF. The chain couples TRBV6-1 to TRBJ1-4, with D unresolved. V dropped 6 bases and J dropped 2 bases, with 19 bases sitting between them. The germline V gene has CDR1 MNHNS and CDR2 SASEGT. The CDR3 runs 17 residues.

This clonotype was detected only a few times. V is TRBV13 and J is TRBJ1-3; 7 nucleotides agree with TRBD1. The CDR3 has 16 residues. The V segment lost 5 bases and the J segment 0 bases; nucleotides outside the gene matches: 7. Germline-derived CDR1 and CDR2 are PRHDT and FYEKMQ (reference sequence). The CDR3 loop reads CASSAARDSSGNTIYF. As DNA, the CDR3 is TGTGCCAGCAGCGCAGCAAGGGACAGCTCTGGAAACACCATATATTTT. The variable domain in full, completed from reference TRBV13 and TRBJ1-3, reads AAGVIQSPRHLIKEKRETATLKCYPIPRHDTVYWYQQGPGQDPQFLISFYEKMQSDKGSIPDRFSAQQFSDYHSELNMSSLELGDSALYFCASSAARDSSGNTIYFGEGSWLTVV.

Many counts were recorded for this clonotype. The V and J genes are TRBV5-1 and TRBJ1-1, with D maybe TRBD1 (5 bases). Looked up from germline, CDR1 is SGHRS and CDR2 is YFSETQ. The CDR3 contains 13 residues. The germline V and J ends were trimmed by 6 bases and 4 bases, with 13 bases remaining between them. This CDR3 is CASKLRGSTEAFF. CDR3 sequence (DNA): TGCGCCAGCAAGCTAAGGGGCTCCACTGAAGCTTTCTTT. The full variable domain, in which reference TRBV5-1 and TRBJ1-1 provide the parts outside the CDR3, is KAGVTQTPRYLIKTRGQQVTLSCSPISGHRSVSWYQQTPGQGLQFLFEYFSETQRNKGNFPGRFSGRQFSNSRSEMNVSTLELGDSALYLCASKLRGSTEAFFGQGTRLTVV.

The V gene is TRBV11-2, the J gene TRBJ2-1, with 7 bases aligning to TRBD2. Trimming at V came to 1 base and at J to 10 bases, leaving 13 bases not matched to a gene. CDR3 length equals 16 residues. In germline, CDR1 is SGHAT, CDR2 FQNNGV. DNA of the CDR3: TGTGCCAGCAGCTTAGTCGTGGGAGGGTATATCTGGGAGCAGTTCTTC. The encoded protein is CASSLVVGGYIWEQFF.

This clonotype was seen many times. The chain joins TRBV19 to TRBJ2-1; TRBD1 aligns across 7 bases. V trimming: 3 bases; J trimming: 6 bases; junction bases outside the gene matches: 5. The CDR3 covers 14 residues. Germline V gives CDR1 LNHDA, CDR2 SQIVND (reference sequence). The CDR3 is CASSIGDSFNEQFF. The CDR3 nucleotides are TGTGCCAGTAGTATCGGGGACAGCTTCAATGAGCAGTTCTTC.

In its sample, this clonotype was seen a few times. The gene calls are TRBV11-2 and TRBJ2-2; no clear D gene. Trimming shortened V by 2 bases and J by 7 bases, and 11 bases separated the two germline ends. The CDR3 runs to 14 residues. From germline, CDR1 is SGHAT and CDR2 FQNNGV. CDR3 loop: CASSLKGLIGELFF. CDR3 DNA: TGTGCCAGCAGCTTAAAGGGTTTGATCGGGGAGCTGTTTTTT.

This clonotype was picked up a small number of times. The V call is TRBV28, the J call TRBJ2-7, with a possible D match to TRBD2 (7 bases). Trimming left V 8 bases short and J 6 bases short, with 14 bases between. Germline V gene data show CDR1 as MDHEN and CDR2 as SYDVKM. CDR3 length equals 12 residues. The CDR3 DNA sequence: TGTGCCAGCGGCGAGGGAGGGGGCGAGCAGTACTTC. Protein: CASGEGGGEQYF.

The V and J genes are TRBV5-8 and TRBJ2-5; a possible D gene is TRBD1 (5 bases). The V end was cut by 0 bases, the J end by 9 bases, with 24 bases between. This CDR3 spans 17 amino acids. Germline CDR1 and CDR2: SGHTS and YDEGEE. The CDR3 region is CASSLGVRDQGVGAQYF. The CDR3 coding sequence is TGTGCCAGCAGCTTGGGGGTCAGAGACCAAGGCGTAGGGGCCCAGTACTTC.

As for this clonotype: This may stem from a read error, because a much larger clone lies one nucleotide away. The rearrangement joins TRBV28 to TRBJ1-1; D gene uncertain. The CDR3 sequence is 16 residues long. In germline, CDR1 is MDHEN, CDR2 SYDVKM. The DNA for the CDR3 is TGTGCCAGCAGATACCGCTCCTCTGCAGGTGGGGTTGAAGCTCTCTTT. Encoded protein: CASRYRSSAGGVEALF.

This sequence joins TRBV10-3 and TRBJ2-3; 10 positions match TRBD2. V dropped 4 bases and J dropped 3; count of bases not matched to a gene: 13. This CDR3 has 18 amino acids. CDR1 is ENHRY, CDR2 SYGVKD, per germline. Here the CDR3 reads CAISGGGLAGVPTDTQYF. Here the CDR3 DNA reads TGTGCCATCAGTGGTGGGGGCCTAGCGGGAGTACCGACAGATACGCAGTATTTT.

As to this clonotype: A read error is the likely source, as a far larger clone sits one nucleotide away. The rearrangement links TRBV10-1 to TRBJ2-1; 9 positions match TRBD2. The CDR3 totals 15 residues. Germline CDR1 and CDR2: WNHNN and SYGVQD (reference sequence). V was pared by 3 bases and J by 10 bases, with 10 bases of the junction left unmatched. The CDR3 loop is CASSESGTSSNEQFF. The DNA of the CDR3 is TGCGCCAGCAGTGAATCCGGGACTAGCTCCAACGAGCAGTTCTTC.

The CDR3 loop reads CASSPFSYNEQFF. Here the CDR3 DNA reads TGTGCCAGTAGTCCTTTCTCCTACAATGAGCAGTTCTTC. The rearrangement uses TRBV19 and TRBJ2-1; D ambiguous. The CDR3 contains 13 residues. Germline V gives CDR1 LNHDA, CDR2 SQIVND (reference sequence). V dropped 5 bases and J dropped 0 bases, with 5 bases sitting between them.

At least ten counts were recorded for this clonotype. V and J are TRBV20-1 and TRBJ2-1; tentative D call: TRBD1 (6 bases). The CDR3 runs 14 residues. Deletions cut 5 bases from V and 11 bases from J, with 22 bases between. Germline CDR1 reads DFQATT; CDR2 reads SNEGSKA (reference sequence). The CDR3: CSAYASSGVTKQFF. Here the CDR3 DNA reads TGCAGTGCTTATGCGAGTTCAGGGGTTACGAAGCAGTTCTTC.

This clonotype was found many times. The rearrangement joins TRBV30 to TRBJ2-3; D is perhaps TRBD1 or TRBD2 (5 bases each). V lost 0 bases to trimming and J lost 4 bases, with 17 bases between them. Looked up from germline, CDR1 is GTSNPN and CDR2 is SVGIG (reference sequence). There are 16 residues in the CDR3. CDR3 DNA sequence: TGTGCCTGGAGTGTACTAGGTATCAGGGCGGCAGATACGCAGTATTTT. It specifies CAWSVLGIRAADTQYF.

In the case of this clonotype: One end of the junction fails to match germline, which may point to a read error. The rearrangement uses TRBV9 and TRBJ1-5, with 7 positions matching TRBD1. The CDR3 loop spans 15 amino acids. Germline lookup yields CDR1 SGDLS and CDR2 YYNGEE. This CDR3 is CVSSTGTDSNQPQHF. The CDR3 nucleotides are TGTGTCAGCAGCACAGGGACAGATAGCAATCAGCCCCAGCATTTT.

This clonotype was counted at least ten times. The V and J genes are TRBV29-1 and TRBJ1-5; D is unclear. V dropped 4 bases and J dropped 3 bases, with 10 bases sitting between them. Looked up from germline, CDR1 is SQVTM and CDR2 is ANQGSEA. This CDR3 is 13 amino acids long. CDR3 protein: CSVADAFNQPQHF. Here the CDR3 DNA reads TGCAGCGTTGCGGACGCCTTCAATCAGCCCCAGCATTTT.

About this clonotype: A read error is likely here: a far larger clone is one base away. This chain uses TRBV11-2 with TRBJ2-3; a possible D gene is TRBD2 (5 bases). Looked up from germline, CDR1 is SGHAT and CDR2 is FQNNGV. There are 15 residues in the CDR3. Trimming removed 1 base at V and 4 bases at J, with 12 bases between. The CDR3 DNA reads TGTGCCAGCAGCTTAGCCGGGGAGACGGCAGATACGCAGTATTTT. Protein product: CASSLAGETADTQYF.

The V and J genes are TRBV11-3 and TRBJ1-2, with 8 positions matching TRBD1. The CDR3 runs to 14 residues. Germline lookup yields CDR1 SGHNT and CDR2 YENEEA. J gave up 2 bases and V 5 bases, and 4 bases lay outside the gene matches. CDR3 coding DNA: TGTGCCAGCAGCCTGGACAGGGTGAACTATGGCTACACCTTC. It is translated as CASSLDRVNYGYTF.

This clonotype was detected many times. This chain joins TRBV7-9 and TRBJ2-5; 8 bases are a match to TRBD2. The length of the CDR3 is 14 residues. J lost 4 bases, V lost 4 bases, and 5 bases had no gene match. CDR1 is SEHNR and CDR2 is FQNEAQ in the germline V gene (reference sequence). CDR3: CASSSGGTGETQYF. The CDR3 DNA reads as TGTGCCAGCAGCTCGGGGGGGACCGGAGAGACCCAGTACTTC.

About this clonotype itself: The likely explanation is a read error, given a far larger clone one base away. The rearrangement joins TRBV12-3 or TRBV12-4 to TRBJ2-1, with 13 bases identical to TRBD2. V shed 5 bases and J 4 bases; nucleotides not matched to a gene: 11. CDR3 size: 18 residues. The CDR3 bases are TGTGCCAGCAGTGATGCTACCGGGACTAGCGGGGCGTACAATGAGCAGTTCTTC. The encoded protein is CASSDATGTSGAYNEQFF.